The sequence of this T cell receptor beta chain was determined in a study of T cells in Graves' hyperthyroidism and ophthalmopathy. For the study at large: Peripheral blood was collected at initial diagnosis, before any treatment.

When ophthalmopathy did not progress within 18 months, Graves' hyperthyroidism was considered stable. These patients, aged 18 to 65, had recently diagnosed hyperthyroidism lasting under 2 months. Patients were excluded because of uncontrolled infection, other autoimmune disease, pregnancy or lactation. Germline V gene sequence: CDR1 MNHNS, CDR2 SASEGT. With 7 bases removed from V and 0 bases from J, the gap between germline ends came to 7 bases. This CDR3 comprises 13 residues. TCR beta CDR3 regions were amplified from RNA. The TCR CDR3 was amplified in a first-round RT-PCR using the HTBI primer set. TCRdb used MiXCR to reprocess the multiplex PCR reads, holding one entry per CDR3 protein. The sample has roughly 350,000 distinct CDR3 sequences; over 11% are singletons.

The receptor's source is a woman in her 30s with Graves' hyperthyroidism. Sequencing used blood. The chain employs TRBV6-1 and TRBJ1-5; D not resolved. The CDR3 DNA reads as TGTGCCAGCACCCTACTTAGCAATCAGCCCCAGCATTTT. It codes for CASTLLSNQPQHF.